These 22 T cell receptor beta chains were sequenced from one sample in a study of monozygotic twins with inflammatory bowel disease. TCRdb re-called the 5' RACE reads; one entry per CDR3 protein, DNA not given. This table holds nearly 450,000 distinct CDR3 sequences. Specimen: blood. Receptors were obtained from a human donor with ulcerative colitis or Crohn's disease, or a healthy co-twin of an affected twin (not recorded which).

V and J are TRBV12-3 or TRBV12-4 and TRBJ2-1. The CDR3 is 16 amino acids. The CDR3 here is CASSLGLGRTTDEQFF.

The chain employs TRBV20-1 and TRBJ2-3; TCRdb indicates TRBD1, and absent DNA this call remains unverified. The CDR3 covers 14 residues. Germline CDR1 reads DFQATT; CDR2 reads SNEGSKA (reference sequence). The CDR3 loop is CSATPGQVTDTQYF.

The rearrangement uses TRBV14 and TRBJ2-7; checking the TCRdb D call of TRBD1 is not possible without DNA. Germline V gene lookup returns CDR1 SGHDN and CDR2 FVKESK. The CDR3 runs 14 residues. The CDR3 loop reads CASSHPGRVYEQYF. Supplemented by reference TRBV14 and TRBJ2-7, the full variable domain reads EAGVTQFPSHSVIEKGQTVTLRCDPISGHDNLYWYRRVMGKEIKFLLHFVKESKQDESGMPNNRFLAERTGGTYSTLKVQPAELEDSGVYFCASSHPGRVYEQYFGPGTRLTVT.

The chain uses TRBV7-2 and TRBJ2-7; lacking DNA, the TRBD1 call made by TCRdb goes unchecked. The CDR3 totals 15 residues. CDR1 SGHTA and CDR2 FQGNSA come from the germline V gene. The CDR3: CASSPEAQVAYEQYF.

The chain has TRBV6-5 and TRBJ2-3. This CDR3 comprises 16 residues. Looked up from germline, CDR1 is MNHEY and CDR2 is SVGAGI. This chain's CDR3 is CASSYTASGGTDTQYF.

The V and J genes are TRBV5-6 and TRBJ2-2. The CDR3 runs to 15 residues. Germline CDR1 is SGHDT and CDR2 is YYEEEE. The CDR3 loop reads CASSYQSGNTGELFF.

The chain carries TRBV12-3 or TRBV12-4 and TRBJ1-5; TCRdb calls TRBD1, which cannot be checked without DNA. The CDR3 is 19 residues long. The CDR3 sequence: CASSSQSGTGERSNQPQHF.

The genes are TRBV27 and TRBJ1-6; TCRdb selects TRBD1, and the lack of DNA leaves this call unchecked. The CDR3 is 15 amino acids. From germline, CDR1 is MNHEY and CDR2 SMNVEV (reference sequence). CDR3 sequence reads: CASSFTGGGNSPLHF.

The chain links TRBV30 to TRBJ2-3. Germline values: CDR1 GTSNPN, CDR2 SVGIG (reference sequence). The CDR3 is made up of 11 amino acids. CDR3 in amino acids: CAWSLGDTQYF. Looking up the rest from reference TRBV30 and TRBJ2-3 gives the full variable domain: SQTIHQWPATLVQPVGSPLSLECTVEGTSNPNLYWYRQAAGRGLQLLFYSVGIGQISSEVPQNLSASRPQDRQFILSSKKLLLSDSGFYLCAWSLGDTQYFGPGTRLTVL.

This chain joins TRBV2 and TRBJ2-3. This CDR3 is 16 amino acids long. Germline lookup yields CDR1 SNHLY and CDR2 FYNNEI. CDR3: CASSEALGYTQDTQYF.

The chain employs TRBV6-6 and TRBJ1-2; TCRdb's D gene call, TRBD1, goes unchecked for lack of DNA. The CDR3 is 13 amino acids. Germline lookup yields CDR1 MNHNY and CDR2 SVGAGI (reference sequence). This chain's CDR3 is CASTTRAAYGYTF.

The CDR3 region is CASSLLAGNQPQHF. The gene calls are TRBV27 and TRBJ1-5. The CDR3 totals 14 residues. Germline V lookup: CDR1 MNHEY, CDR2 SMNVEV (reference sequence).

The rearrangement joins TRBV20-1 to TRBJ2-7; TCRdb's D gene call, TRBD2, goes unchecked for lack of DNA. This CDR3 is built from 13 residues. Per germline, CDR1 DFQATT and CDR2 SNEGSKA (reference sequence). CDR3: CSARGGLAYEQYF.

The chain uses TRBV12-3 or TRBV12-4 and TRBJ1-1; TCRdb indicates TRBD1, and absent DNA this call remains unverified. The CDR3 is 14 residues long. CDR3: CASSFRGGNTEAFF.

The chain recombines TRBV6-5 with TRBJ1-6; the TCRdb call, TRBD1, lacks DNA for checking. The CDR3 is 13 residues long. Per germline, CDR1 MNHEY and CDR2 SVGAGI. CDR3: CASSAGQGRSLHF.

The chain carries TRBV21-1 and TRBJ1-1; absent DNA, TCRdb's TRBD1 call cannot be checked. TRBV21-1 is listed as a pseudogene. The CDR3 loop spans 16 amino acids. The CDR3: CASSKETQGMNTEAFF.

The V call is TRBV28, the J call TRBJ2-5; TCRdb returns TRBD2, unconfirmable since there is no DNA. CDR3 length: 15 amino acids. Looked up from germline, CDR1 is MDHEN and CDR2 is SYDVKM. CDR3 in amino acids: CASSLGSGDQETQYF.

V and J are TRBV5-1 and TRBJ2-1; absent DNA, TCRdb's TRBD2 call cannot be checked. CDR3 size: 16 residues. Germline V CDR1 and CDR2: SGHRS, YFSETQ. CDR3 residues: CASSFQPGLAGDEQFF.

The chain's CDR3 is CATSAEGSKYNEQFF. The rearrangement joins TRBV24-1 to TRBJ2-1. Germline CDR1 and CDR2: KGHDR and SFDVKD. CDR3 size: 15 residues.

This chain joins TRBV28 and TRBJ1-1. CDR3 length: 14 residues. CDR1 is MDHEN, CDR2 SYDVKM, per germline. CDR3 protein: CASSSLRSWTEAFF.

The chain recombines TRBV5-1 with TRBJ2-2; TCRdb gives TRBD2 as the D gene, but with no DNA this cannot be confirmed. Germline V lookup: CDR1 SGHRS, CDR2 YFSETQ. CDR3 length: 16 amino acids. This CDR3 reads CASSSLAGDPTGELFF.

The chain is built from TRBV5-1 and TRBJ2-2; TCRdb selects TRBD1, and the lack of DNA leaves this call unchecked. CDR1 and CDR2 from the germline V gene are SGHRS and YFSETQ. The CDR3 is made up of 15 amino acids. The CDR3 loop is CASSLGDRRNGELFF.